A single sample gave rise to the 19 T cell receptor beta chains below, sequenced in a study of T cell repertoires in cytomegalovirus infection. No antigen has been assigned to these receptors. TCRdb reprocessed the reads via MiXCR and lists one record per CDR3 protein. The table records hundreds of thousands of distinct CDR3 sequences, 30% to 40% of them present only once. The sequenced sample was cultured CD8+ T cells from PBMCs, obtained from culture after CMV antigen stimulation. The receptors stem from a human donor in good health (CMV status not recorded). Some clones in this sample may be carry-over from other donors' samples.

This chain links TRBV6-6 with TRBJ1-4; 10 bases align to TRBD1. This CDR3 spans 19 amino acids. Germline V gene data show CDR1 as MNHNY and CDR2 as SVGAGI (reference sequence). The J segment lost 0 bases and the V segment lost 4 bases, leaving 11 bases of the junction unmatched. CDR3 protein: CASSLGTGAMLATNEKLFF. The CDR3 coding sequence is TGTGCCAGCAGTTTGGGGACAGGGGCCATGCTTGCAACTAATGAAAAACTGTTTTTT.

This chain connects TRBV4-1 to TRBJ1-1; 7 bases are a match to TRBD1. The V and J ends lost 3 bases and 11 bases, in that order; junction bases with no gene match: 18. The CDR3 runs 16 residues. Germline CDR1 is MGHRA and CDR2 is YSYEKL. CDR3 sequence: CASSQDRDSGHRGAFF. CDR3 nucleotide sequence: TGCGCCAGCAGCCAGGACCGGGACAGTGGTCATAGGGGTGCTTTCTTT.

This clonotype has a handful of counts. The J gene is TRBJ2-7, the V gene TRBV7-6; D ambiguous. This CDR3 contains 16 residues. CDR1 and CDR2 from the germline V gene are SGHVS and FNYEAQ. The V end lost 5 bases, the J end lost 3 bases, and 20 bases lay between the germline ends. CDR3 sequence reads: CASSPIRREGRYEQYV. The CDR3, as DNA: TGTGCCAGCAGCCCCATCCGGCGCGAAGGCCGCTACGAGCAGTACGTC.

In the case of this clonotype: An end of the junction does not agree with germline; a read error may underlie this. V is TRBV7-9 and J is TRBJ1-1; D is undetermined. Germline lookup yields CDR1 SEHNR and CDR2 FQNEAQ (reference sequence). The CDR3 covers 12 residues. The CDR3 protein is CVSSVTNTEAFF. For the CDR3, the DNA is TGTGTCAGCAGCGTCACGAACACTGAAGCTTTCTTT.

V gene TRBV7-6 combines with J gene TRBJ2-1; D is undetermined. V gave up 5 bases and J gave up 5 bases, with 7 bases separating them. The CDR3 is 12 amino acids. Germline assignment: CDR1 SGHVS and CDR2 FNYEAQ. The CDR3 reads CASSMRDNEQFF. The CDR3 bases are TGTGCCAGCAGCATGAGAGACAATGAGCAGTTCTTC.

The chain uses TRBV19 and TRBJ2-3, with 12 bases fitting TRBD1. Unmatched junction bases numbered 8, after V lost 5 bases and J lost 5 bases. The CDR3 runs to 16 residues. The germline V gene has CDR1 LNHDA and CDR2 SQIVND (reference sequence). This chain's CDR3 is CASSAGDRGRGDTQYF. The CDR3 DNA follows: TGTGCCAGTAGTGCCGGGGACAGGGGGCGCGGAGATACGCAGTATTTT.

This clonotype was counted a few times. This chain joins TRBV25-1 and TRBJ1-5; 12 positions match TRBD1. Germline CDR1 reads MGHDK; CDR2 reads SYGVNS. This CDR3 spans 13 amino acids. Losses at the gene ends were 9 bases for V and 5 bases for J; bases not matched to a gene: 2. The CDR3 sequence: CARGDRGHQPQHF. The CDR3 nucleotides read TGTGCCAGGGGGGACAGGGGGCATCAGCCCCAGCATTTT.

In its sample, this clonotype was seen a few times. This sequence joins TRBV6-6 and TRBJ2-3; 7 nucleotides match TRBD2. V shed 6 bases and J 0 bases; nucleotides not matched to a gene: 12. The germline V gene has CDR1 MNHNY and CDR2 SVGAGI (reference sequence). The CDR3 sequence is 17 residues long. CDR3 coding DNA: TGTGCCAGCAGCCCACTCGGAGCGGGGATGAGCACAGATACGCAGTATTTT. This gives the protein CASSPLGAGMSTDTQYF.

This clonotype has more than one count but fewer than ten. The V call is TRBV6-1, the J call TRBJ2-7, with D tentatively TRBD1 (6 bases). Germline lookup yields CDR1 MNHNS and CDR2 SASEGT. The CDR3 has 15 amino acids. V was shortened by 3 bases and J by 2 bases, with 14 bases between the two germline ends. The CDR3 sequence: CASSDIHRDTYEQYV. CDR3 sequence (DNA): TGTGCCAGCAGTGATATTCACCGGGACACCTACGAGCAGTACGTC.

This clonotype has just a few counts. This chain links TRBV19 with TRBJ1-1, with D unclear. The V end lost 3 bases, the J end lost 4 bases, and 9 bases lay between the germline ends. Germline V CDR1 and CDR2: LNHDA, SQIVND (reference sequence). The CDR3 runs to 13 residues. The CDR3 DNA reads TGTGCCAGTAGTATTACTGCTGTCACTGAAGCTTTCTTT. This gives the protein CASSITAVTEAFF.

A remark on this clonotype: One end of the junction varies from germline; a read error may be responsible. The chain employs TRBV7-7 and TRBJ2-2; TRBD1 aligns across 8 bases. CDR1 SSHAT and CDR2 FNYEAQ come from the germline V gene (reference sequence). The CDR3 sequence is 18 residues long. CDR3 in DNA: TGTGCTAGCAGCTTATCACCAGGGGGCAATTGGAACACCGGGGAGCTGTTTTTT. Protein: CASSLSPGGNWNTGELFF.

The chain combines TRBV3-1 with TRBJ2-5; D possibly corresponds to TRBD1 (6 bases). V was pared by 0 bases and J by 10 bases, with 21 bases between. Germline-derived CDR1 and CDR2 are LGHDT and YNNKEL (reference sequence). The CDR3 runs to 16 residues. The CDR3 DNA reads as TGTGCCAGCAGCCAAGAGGATCAGGGGCCGGATGGAGGCCAGTACTTC. This codes for CASSQEDQGPDGGQYF.

This chain joins TRBV6-1 and TRBJ1-5; the D gene is possibly TRBD1 (5 bases). CDR1 and CDR2 from the germline V gene are MNHNS and SASEGT. V lost 1 base and J lost 0, with 10 bases in between. The CDR3 runs to 16 residues. The CDR3 is CASSEGTPYSNQPQHF. For the CDR3, the DNA is TGTGCCAGCAGTGAAGGGACACCTTATAGCAATCAGCCCCAGCATTTT.

The chain joins TRBV7-6 to TRBJ2-1; 11 nucleotides line up with TRBD2. Germline lookup yields CDR1 SGHVS and CDR2 FNYEAQ. The CDR3 covers 15 residues. The V segment lost 2 bases and the J segment 7 bases; nucleotides outside the gene matches: 4. This CDR3 reads CASSLNSGGGNEQFF. The CDR3 bases are TGTGCCAGCAGCTTAAATAGCGGGGGGGGAAATGAGCAGTTCTTC.

This clonotype was counted between two and nine times. The rearrangement joins TRBV29-1 to TRBJ2-3; 10 positions match TRBD2. CDR3 size: 16 residues. Germline V CDR1 and CDR2: SQVTM, ANQGSEA. V lost 0 bases, J lost 2 bases, and 5 bases stayed unmatched. The CDR3 here is CSVEEASGGPTDTQYF. CDR3 DNA sequence: TGCAGCGTTGAAGAGGCTAGCGGGGGCCCCACAGATACGCAGTATTTT.

This clonotype occurred a few times. The V and J genes are TRBV6-2 or TRBV6-3 and TRBJ1-1, with D uncertain. This CDR3 has 16 residues. The germline CDR1 and CDR2 sequences are MNHEY and SVGEGT. Trimming took 0 bases from V and 0 from J, leaving 11 bases between them. CDR3: CASSYSENLVNTEAFF. Written as DNA, the CDR3 is TGTGCCAGCAGTTACTCGGAAAACCTCGTGAACACTGAAGCTTTCTTT.

The sample holds a few counts of this clonotype. The gene calls are TRBV27 and TRBJ2-7; TRBD1 agrees at 12 bases. The CDR3 is 15 residues long. Looked up from germline, CDR1 is MNHEY and CDR2 is SMNVEV (reference sequence). V shed 9 bases, J shed 7 bases, and the junction held 13 bases outside the gene matches. The CDR3 loop is CASATRGQGAREQYF. CDR3 DNA sequence: TGTGCCAGTGCAACACGGGGACAGGGGGCGCGGGAGCAGTACTTC.

V gene TRBV6-5 combines with J gene TRBJ1-6; D call uncertain. V gave up 8 bases and J gave up 7 bases, with 9 bases separating them. This CDR3 contains 12 residues. In germline, CDR1 is MNHEY, CDR2 SVGAGI. CDR3 coding DNA: TGTGCCAGCGGCTATCGGAATTCACCCCTCCACTTT. Residues: CASGYRNSPLHF.

Ten or more counts support this clonotype. The chain couples TRBV7-8 to TRBJ2-7; tentatively, D is TRBD2 (5 bases). The V end was cut by 5 bases, the J end by 6 bases, with 23 bases between. This CDR3 comprises 16 residues. Germline values: CDR1 SGHVS, CDR2 FQNEAQ. The CDR3 DNA reads as TGTGCCAGCAGCCCGGGGTCTGGGTCTCAAATGGCCGAGCAGTACTTC. Its translation is CASSPGSGSQMAEQYF. Full variable domain (rest looked up from reference TRBV7-8 and TRBJ2-7): GAGVSQSPRYKVAKRGQDVALRCDPISGHVSLFWYQQALGQGPEFLTYFQNEAQLDKSGLPSDRFFAERPEGSVSTLKIQRTQQEDSAVYLCASSPGSGSQMAEQYFGPGTRLTVT.